The next 24 T cell receptor beta chains were all read from a single sample in a study of T cell repertoires in cytomegalovirus infection. Each CDR3 protein is one row after TCRdb ran MiXCR on the reads. The repertoire holds hundreds of thousands of distinct CDR3 sequences, 35% to 45% seen once, with about 2.8% in the top ten. The sequencing input was PBMCs. The receptors stem from a human donor in good health (CMV status not recorded). Some clones in this sample may be carry-over from other donors' samples.

Only a few counts were recorded for this clonotype. J is TRBJ1-4 and V is TRBV12-3 or TRBV12-4; 7 positions agree with TRBD1. V was clipped by 8 bases and J by 4 bases; unmatched bases: 4. The CDR3 runs to 13 residues. Written as DNA, the CDR3 is TGTGCCAGCCAAGGGACAGTTAATGAAAAACTGTTTTTT. Translated, it gives CASQGTVNEKLFF.

Concerning this clonotype itself: One end of the junction fails to match germline, which may point to a read error. The gene calls are TRBV7-9 and TRBJ2-1; 10 bases are a match to TRBD1. In germline, CDR1 is SEHNR, CDR2 FQNEAQ (reference sequence). CDR3 length: 15 amino acids. The CDR3 reads CASSPAGTGVNEKFF. In DNA, the CDR3 is TGTGCCAGCAGCCCGGCCGGGACAGGGGTTAATGAGAAGTTCTTC.

This clonotype has at least ten counts. CDR3 sequence: CSARDGRDTEAFF. In DNA, the CDR3 is TGCAGTGCTAGAGATGGCAGGGACACTGAAGCTTTCTTT. This chain uses TRBV20-1 with TRBJ1-1; possibly TRBD1 for D (5 bases). This CDR3 is 13 amino acids long. Trimming removed 0 bases at V and 3 bases at J, with 8 bases between. In germline, CDR1 is DFQATT, CDR2 SNEGSKA (reference sequence).

This clonotype has only a few counts. This chain connects TRBV20-1 to TRBJ2-1, with D perhaps TRBD1 or TRBD2 (5 bases each). The CDR3 is made up of 16 amino acids. Germline CDR1 reads DFQATT; CDR2 reads SNEGSKA (reference sequence). Trimming pared 5 bases from V and 0 bases from J, leaving 17 bases between. CDR3 in amino acids: CSAFRLGDPSYNEQFF. The CDR3, as DNA: TGCAGTGCTTTCCGCTTAGGGGACCCCTCCTACAATGAGCAGTTCTTC.

The chain carries TRBV12-3 or TRBV12-4 and TRBJ2-1, with TRBD2 matching over 8 bases. With 5 bases clipped from V and 0 bases from J, the junction kept 15 bases outside the gene matches. The CDR3 sequence is 19 residues long. CDR3 residues: CASSPGGALGLSSYNEQFF. Here the CDR3 DNA reads TGTGCCAGCAGTCCGGGGGGGGCCCTGGGTCTTAGCTCCTACAATGAGCAGTTCTTC.

This clonotype was observed many times. The rearrangement joins TRBV7-8 to TRBJ1-5, with D maybe TRBD1 (6 bases). V dropped 5 bases and J dropped 4 bases, with 15 bases sitting between them. Germline CDR1 and CDR2: SGHVS and FQNEAQ. The CDR3 runs 15 residues. CDR3 region: CASSLEDSRNQPQHF. DNA of the CDR3: TGTGCCAGCAGCCTAGAGGACAGCCGGAATCAGCCCCAGCATTTT.

The rearrangement joins TRBV28 to TRBJ1-1; D perhaps matches TRBD1 (6 bases). The CDR3 is made up of 14 amino acids. Germline CDR1 and CDR2: MDHEN and SYDVKM. V gave up 2 bases and J gave up 6 bases, with 13 bases separating them. The CDR3 sequence is CASSLQGFRAEAFF. For the CDR3, the DNA is TGTGCCAGCAGTTTACAGGGGTTTAGAGCTGAAGCTTTCTTT.

This clonotype has a handful of counts. V gene TRBV12-3 or TRBV12-4 combines with J gene TRBJ2-7; TRBD1 matches 7 bases. The CDR3 totals 13 residues. The V gene end was trimmed by 6 bases and the J gene end by 5 bases; junction bases not matched to a gene: 7. As DNA, the CDR3 is TGTGCCAGCAGGAGGGGACAGAGGAACGAGCAGTACTTC. Amino acid sequence: CASRRGQRNEQYF.

The V call is TRBV19, the J call TRBJ2-5; no firm D call. V lost 0 bases, J lost 9 bases, and 17 bases lay in between. Germline CDR1 reads LNHDA; CDR2 reads SQIVND (reference sequence). The CDR3 is made up of 15 amino acids. CDR3 bases: TGTGCCAGTAGTATAGATAGTGCTCCACCTAGGTCCCAGTACTTC. Its protein is CASSIDSAPPRSQYF.

This clonotype was seen more than once but under ten times. The chain couples TRBV28 to TRBJ2-1; D remains ambiguous. The germline V gene has CDR1 MDHEN and CDR2 SYDVKM. CDR3 length equals 22 residues. Deletions cut 5 bases from V and 0 bases from J, with 32 bases between. CDR3 in amino acids: CASSPFTVRPGPTDYSYNEQFF. CDR3 coding DNA: TGTGCCAGCAGTCCGTTTACCGTAAGACCCGGGCCTACAGATTACTCCTACAATGAGCAGTTCTTC.

This clonotype came up a few times. The rearrangement links TRBV4-1 to TRBJ1-5; D not resolved. This CDR3 is 14 amino acids long. The germline gives CDR1 MGHRA, CDR2 YSYEKL. With 0 bases removed from V and 2 bases from J, the gap between germline ends came to 5 bases. The CDR3 nucleotides are TGCGCCAGCAGCCAAGATTCCGGCAATCAGCCCCAGCATTTT. Protein sequence: CASSQDSGNQPQHF.

V usage is TRBV9 and J usage is TRBJ2-2; D is perhaps TRBD1 or TRBD2 (6 bases each). CDR1 and CDR2 (germline): SGDLS, YYNGEE. V was pared by 0 bases and J by 0 bases, with 9 bases between. The CDR3 totals 16 residues. For the CDR3, the DNA is TGTGCCAGCAGCGTAGGGGGGGCCTCGAACACCGGGGAGCTGTTTTTT. Translated, it gives CASSVGGASNTGELFF.

The chain carries TRBV19 and TRBJ1-1; D perhaps matches TRBD1 (5 bases). V lost 3 bases to trimming and J lost 0 bases, with 14 bases between them. Germline assignment: CDR1 LNHDA and CDR2 SQIVND (reference sequence). CDR3 length: 16 residues. CDR3 sequence: CASSMRGSTLNTEAFF. In DNA form, the CDR3 reads TGTGCCAGTAGTATGAGGGGCAGTACCTTGAACACTGAAGCTTTCTTT.

V gene TRBV6-5 combines with J gene TRBJ1-6; weak D call: TRBD1 (5 bases). The V gene lost 2 bases and the J gene lost 6 bases, with 11 bases spanning the gap. The CDR3 runs 15 residues. Germline loops: CDR1 MNHEY, CDR2 SVGAGI. The CDR3 nucleotides are TGTGCCAGCAGTTACGGGACTTTCCTTAATTCACCCCTCCACTTT. This codes for CASSYGTFLNSPLHF.

The rearrangement links TRBV28 to TRBJ1-5; D ambiguous. The CDR3 is 15 residues long. V gave up 2 bases and J gave up 0 bases, with 8 bases separating them. Looked up from germline, CDR1 is MDHEN and CDR2 is SYDVKM. CDR3 in amino acids: CASSLLGYSNQPQHF. The DNA for the CDR3 is TGTGCCAGCAGTTTACTGGGGTATAGCAATCAGCCCCAGCATTTT.

This clonotype was seen more than once but under ten times. V usage is TRBV6-1 and J usage is TRBJ2-1; D is possibly TRBD2 (6 bases). The CDR3 runs to 14 residues. Germline V gene sequence: CDR1 MNHNS, CDR2 SASEGT. V was cut by 2 bases and J by 9 bases, with 14 bases left in between. The CDR3 DNA is TGTGCCAGCAGTGAACGCTGGCGGGACGGTGAGCAGTTCTTC. Its translation is CASSERWRDGEQFF.

The V and J genes are TRBV5-6 and TRBJ1-2; D is unclear. The CDR3 sequence is 15 residues long. Trimming left V 4 bases short and J 4 bases short, with 17 bases between. CDR1 SGHDT and CDR2 YYEEEE come from the germline V gene. The CDR3 nucleotides read TGTGCCAGCAGCAACGCGGGAGAGTTTTCCTATGGCTACACCTTC. It is translated as CASSNAGEFSYGYTF. The whole variable domain, remainder taken from reference TRBV5-6 and TRBJ1-2, is DAGVTQSPTHLIKTRGQQVTLRCSPKSGHDTVSWYQQALGQGPQFIFQYYEEEERQRGNFPDRFSGHQFPNYSSELNVNALLLGDSALYLCASSNAGEFSYGYTFGSGTRLTVV.

A remark on this clonotype: A read error may explain this, as a much larger clone is one base away. The chain is built from TRBV28 and TRBJ2-7, with D maybe TRBD1 (5 bases). The CDR3 loop spans 13 amino acids. The V and J ends lost 9 bases and 3 bases respectively, with 15 bases between them. Per the germline V gene, CDR1 is MDHEN and CDR2 is SYDVKM. CDR3 protein: CARSVRAVYEQYF. The CDR3 DNA follows: TGTGCCAGAAGCGTCAGGGCGGTCTACGAGCAGTACTTC.

The chain links TRBV20-1 to TRBJ1-2; D uncertain. Germline V gene data show CDR1 as DFQATT and CDR2 as SNEGSKA (reference sequence). The CDR3 spans 13 residues. V gave up 5 bases and J gave up 4 bases, with 14 bases separating them. CDR3: CSAPTTTGYGYTF. In nucleotides, the CDR3 is TGCAGTGCTCCCACGACAACGGGCTATGGCTACACCTTC.

V gene TRBV7-2 combines with J gene TRBJ1-2; 8 bases match TRBD1. The CDR3 totals 21 residues. V shed 4 bases, J shed 4 bases, and the junction held 26 bases outside the gene matches. Germline values: CDR1 SGHTA, CDR2 FQGNSA. The CDR3 bases are TGTGCCAGCAGCTCTAGCCCCCTCCCGGTGGACAGGGCCTTCTCCCTCTATGGCTACACCTTC. It is translated as CASSSSPLPVDRAFSLYGYTF.

CDR3 nucleotides: TGTGCCAGCAGTCCTCTAATCTTGTACGAGCAGTACTTC. Amino acid sequence: CASSPLILYEQYF. The V gene is TRBV28, the J gene TRBJ2-7; D uncertain. Germline CDR1 MDHEN, CDR2 SYDVKM. The CDR3 contains 13 residues. V was trimmed by 5 bases and J by 4 bases, leaving 12 bases between them.

This clonotype was picked up many times. V usage is TRBV7-6 and J usage is TRBJ1-1; D perhaps matches TRBD1 (6 bases). The CDR3 is made up of 13 amino acids. Germline V lookup: CDR1 SGHVS, CDR2 FNYEAQ. V was cut by 3 bases and J by 6 bases, with 11 bases left in between. The CDR3 DNA follows: TGTGCCAGCAGCTTGGGTGGGGGCCCTGAAGCTTTCTTT. The encoded protein is CASSLGGGPEAFF. Variable domain in full (rest from reference TRBV7-6 and TRBJ1-1): GAGVSQSPRYKVTKRGQDVALRCDPISGHVSLYWYRQALGQGPEFLTYFNYEAQQDKSGLPNDRFSAERPEGSISTLTIQRTEQRDSAMYRCASSLGGGPEAFFGQGTRLTVV.

The chain employs TRBV30 and TRBJ2-7; the D gene is possibly TRBD1 (5 bases). Deletions cut 1 base from V and 4 bases from J, with 17 bases between. CDR1 is GTSNPN, CDR2 SVGIG, per germline (reference sequence). The length of the CDR3 is 15 residues. For the CDR3, the DNA is TGTGCCTGGAGTGAAGGAATCAGGGCTGCGTACGAGCAGTACTTC. Translation gives CAWSEGIRAAYEQYF.

This clonotype was counted between two and nine times. The chain combines TRBV29-1 with TRBJ1-1; 12 nucleotides line up with TRBD1. With V trimmed by 7 bases and J by 4 bases, 4 bases remained unmatched. Germline CDR1 reads SQVTM; CDR2 reads ANQGSEA. This CDR3 comprises 13 residues. CDR3 nucleotides: TGCAGCGGGGGACAGGGGGCGAGCACTGAAGCTTTCTTT. This gives the protein CSGGQGASTEAFF.